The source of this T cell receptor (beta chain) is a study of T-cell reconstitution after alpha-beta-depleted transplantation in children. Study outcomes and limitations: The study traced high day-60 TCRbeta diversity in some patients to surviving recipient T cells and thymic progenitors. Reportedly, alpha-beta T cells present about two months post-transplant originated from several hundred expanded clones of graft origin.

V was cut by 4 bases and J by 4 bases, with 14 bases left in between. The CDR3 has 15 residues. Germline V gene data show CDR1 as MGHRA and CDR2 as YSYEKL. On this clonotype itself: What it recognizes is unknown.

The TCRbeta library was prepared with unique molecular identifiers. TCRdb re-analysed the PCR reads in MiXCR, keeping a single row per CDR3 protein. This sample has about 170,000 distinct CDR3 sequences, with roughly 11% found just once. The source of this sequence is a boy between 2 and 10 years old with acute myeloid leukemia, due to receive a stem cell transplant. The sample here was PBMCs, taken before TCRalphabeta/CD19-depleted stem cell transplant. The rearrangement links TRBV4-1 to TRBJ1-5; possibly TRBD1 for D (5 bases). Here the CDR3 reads CASSLREWGNQPQHF. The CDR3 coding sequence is TGCGCCAGCAGCCTCAGGGAATGGGGTAATCAGCCCCAGCATTTT.